This section outlines one TCR beta chain sequence together with its context. This sample was included in a study of blood T cell repertoires in COVID-19. Germline CDR1 and CDR2: SGHNT and YYREEE (reference sequence). This CDR3 spans 16 amino acids. The ends lost 4 bases at V and 3 bases at J; junction bases unmatched: 3. Under the authors' procedure: For nucleated cells, counts were estimated from reference gene primer amplification. Sequencing used immunoSEQ multiplex PCR; TCRdb keeps in-frame clones, though not all of them. V and J calls and clone size are as listed in that table; D and trimming were resolved from the DNA. The data hold tens of thousands of clones, with about 88% observed a single time.

This sequence originates from a woman older than 75 with active or convalescent COVID-19. Sequenced input: peripheral blood. V is TRBV5-4 and J is TRBJ2-1; 14 nucleotides line up with TRBD2. The CDR3 bases are TGTGCCAGCAGCACGGGACTAGCGGGGGACTACAATGAGCAGTTCTTC. Its translation: CASSTGLAGDYNEQFF.